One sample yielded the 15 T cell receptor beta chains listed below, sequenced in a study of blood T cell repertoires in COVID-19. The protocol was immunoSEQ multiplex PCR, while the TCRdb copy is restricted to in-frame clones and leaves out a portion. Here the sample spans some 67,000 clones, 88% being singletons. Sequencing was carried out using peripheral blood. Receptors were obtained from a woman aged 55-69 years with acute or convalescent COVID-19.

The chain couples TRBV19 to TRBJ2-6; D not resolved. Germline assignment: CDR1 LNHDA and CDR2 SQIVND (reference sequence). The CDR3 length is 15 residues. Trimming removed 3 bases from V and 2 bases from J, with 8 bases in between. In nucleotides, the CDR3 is TGTGCCAGTAGTATCTCCCCCCCTGGGGCCAACGTCCTGACTTTC. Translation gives CASSISPPGANVLTF.

CDR3 DNA: TGTGCCAGTTACGGGGTAGATACGCAGTATTTT. Protein sequence: CASYGVDTQYF. This chain uses TRBV28 with TRBJ2-3; maybe TRBD2 (5 bases). The CDR3 runs 11 residues. V gave up 9 bases and J gave up 5 bases, with 9 bases separating them. Germline CDR1 MDHEN, CDR2 SYDVKM.

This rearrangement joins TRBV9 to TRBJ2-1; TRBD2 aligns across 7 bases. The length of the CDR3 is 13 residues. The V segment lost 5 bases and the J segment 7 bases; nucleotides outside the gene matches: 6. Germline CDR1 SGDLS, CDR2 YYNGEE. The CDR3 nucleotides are TGTGCCAGCAGGGCTCTAGCGGTTAATGAGCAGTTCTTC. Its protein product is CASRALAVNEQFF.

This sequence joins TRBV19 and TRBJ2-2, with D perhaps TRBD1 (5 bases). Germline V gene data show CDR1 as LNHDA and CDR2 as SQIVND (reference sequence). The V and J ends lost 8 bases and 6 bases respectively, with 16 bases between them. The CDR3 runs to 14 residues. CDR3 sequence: CASGAQAIAGELFF. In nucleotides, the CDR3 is TGTGCCAGTGGGGCACAAGCTATCGCCGGGGAGCTGTTTTTT.

CDR3 in amino acids: CASSRRGQASTDTQYF. In nucleotides, the CDR3 is TGTGCCAGCAGCCGCAGAGGACAAGCCAGCACAGATACGCAGTATTTT. The chain carries TRBV11-2 and TRBJ2-3; tentative D call: TRBD1 (5 bases). The V and J ends lost 5 bases and 0 bases respectively, with 15 bases between them. Germline CDR1 SGHAT, CDR2 FQNNGV. The CDR3 is 16 amino acids.

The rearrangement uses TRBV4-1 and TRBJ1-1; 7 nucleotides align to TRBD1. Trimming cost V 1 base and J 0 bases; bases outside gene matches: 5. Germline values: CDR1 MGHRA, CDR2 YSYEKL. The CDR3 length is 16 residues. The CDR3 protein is CASSQGRGRMNTEAFF. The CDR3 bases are TGCGCCAGCAGCCAAGGAAGGGGGCGGATGAACACTGAAGCTTTCTTT.

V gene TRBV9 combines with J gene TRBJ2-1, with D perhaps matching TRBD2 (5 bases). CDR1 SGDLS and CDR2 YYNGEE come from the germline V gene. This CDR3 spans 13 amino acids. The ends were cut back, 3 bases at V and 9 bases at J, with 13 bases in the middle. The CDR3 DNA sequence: TGTGCCAGCAGCGGCCACGGGGTAAGTGAGCAGTTCTTC. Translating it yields CASSGHGVSEQFF.

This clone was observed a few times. The CDR3 here is CASSLGGRDTEAFF. CDR3 coding DNA: TGTGCCAGCAGCTTGGGAGGGAGGGACACTGAAGCTTTCTTT. The chain carries TRBV5-4 and TRBJ1-1; D gene ambiguous. There are 14 residues in the CDR3. Germline V gives CDR1 SGHNT, CDR2 YYREEE (reference sequence). V dropped 0 bases and J dropped 3 bases, with 9 bases sitting between them.

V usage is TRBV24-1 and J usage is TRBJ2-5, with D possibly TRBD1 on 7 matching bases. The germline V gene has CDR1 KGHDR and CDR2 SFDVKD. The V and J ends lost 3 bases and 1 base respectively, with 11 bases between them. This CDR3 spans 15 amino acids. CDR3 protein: CATSDHRGLQETQYF. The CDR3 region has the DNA TGTGCCACCAGTGATCACAGGGGACTCCAAGAGACCCAGTACTTC.

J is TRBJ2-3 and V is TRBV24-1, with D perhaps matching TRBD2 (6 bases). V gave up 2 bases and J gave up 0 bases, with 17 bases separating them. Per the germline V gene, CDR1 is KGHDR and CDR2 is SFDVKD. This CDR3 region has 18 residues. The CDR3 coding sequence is TGTGCCACCAGTGATTGGGGGGTTGGAGGAGCTAGCACAGATACGCAGTATTTT. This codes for CATSDWGVGGASTDTQYF.

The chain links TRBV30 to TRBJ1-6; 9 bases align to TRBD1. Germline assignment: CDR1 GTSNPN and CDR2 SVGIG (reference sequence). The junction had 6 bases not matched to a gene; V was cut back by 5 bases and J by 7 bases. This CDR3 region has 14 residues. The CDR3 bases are TGTGCCTGGGGACAGGGGCAGAGGAATTCACCCCTCCACTTT. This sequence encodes CAWGQGQRNSPLHF.

CDR3 DNA sequence: TGTGCCAGCAGAAGCGGGAGGACCTACGAGCAGTACGTC. The encoded protein is CASRSGRTYEQYV. The chain uses TRBV27 and TRBJ2-7, with 9 nucleotides matching TRBD2. With 6 bases clipped from V and 2 bases from J, the junction kept 2 bases outside the gene matches. CDR1 is MNHEY and CDR2 is SMNVEV in the germline V gene (reference sequence). The CDR3 covers 13 residues.

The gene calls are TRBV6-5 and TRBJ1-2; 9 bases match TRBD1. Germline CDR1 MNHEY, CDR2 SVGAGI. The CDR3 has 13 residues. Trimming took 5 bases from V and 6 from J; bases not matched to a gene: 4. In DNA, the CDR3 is TGTGCCAGCAGTCCCGGGACAGGGAATGGCTACACCTTC. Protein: CASSPGTGNGYTF.

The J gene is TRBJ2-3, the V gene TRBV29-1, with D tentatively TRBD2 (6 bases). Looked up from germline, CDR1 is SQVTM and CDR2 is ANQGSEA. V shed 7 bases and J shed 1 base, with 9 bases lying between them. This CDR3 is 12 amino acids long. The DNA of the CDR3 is TGCAGCGGGGGACTGCGCACAGATACGCAGTATTTT. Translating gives CSGGLRTDTQYF.

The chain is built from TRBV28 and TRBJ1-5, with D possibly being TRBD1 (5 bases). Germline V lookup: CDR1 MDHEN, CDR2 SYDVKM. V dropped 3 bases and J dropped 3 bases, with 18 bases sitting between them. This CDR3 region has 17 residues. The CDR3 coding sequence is TGTGCCAGCAGTTTGGTATCAGGGATTAGGGACAATCAGCCCCAGCATTTT. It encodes CASSLVSGIRDNQPQHF.